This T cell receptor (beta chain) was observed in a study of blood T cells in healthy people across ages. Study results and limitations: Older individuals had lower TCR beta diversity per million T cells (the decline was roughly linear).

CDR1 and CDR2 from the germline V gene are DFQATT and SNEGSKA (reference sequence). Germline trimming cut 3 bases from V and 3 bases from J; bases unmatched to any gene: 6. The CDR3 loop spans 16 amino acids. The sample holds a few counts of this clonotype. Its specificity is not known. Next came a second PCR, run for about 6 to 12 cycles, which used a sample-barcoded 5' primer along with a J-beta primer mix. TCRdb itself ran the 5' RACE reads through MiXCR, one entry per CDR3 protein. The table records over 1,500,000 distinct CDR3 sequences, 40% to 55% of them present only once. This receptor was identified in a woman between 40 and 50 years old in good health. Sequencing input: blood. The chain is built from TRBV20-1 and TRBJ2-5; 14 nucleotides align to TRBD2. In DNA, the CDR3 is TGCAGTGCTAGTCGGACTAGCGGGGGGCCGGAAGAGACCCAGTACTTC. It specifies CSASRTSGGPEETQYF.